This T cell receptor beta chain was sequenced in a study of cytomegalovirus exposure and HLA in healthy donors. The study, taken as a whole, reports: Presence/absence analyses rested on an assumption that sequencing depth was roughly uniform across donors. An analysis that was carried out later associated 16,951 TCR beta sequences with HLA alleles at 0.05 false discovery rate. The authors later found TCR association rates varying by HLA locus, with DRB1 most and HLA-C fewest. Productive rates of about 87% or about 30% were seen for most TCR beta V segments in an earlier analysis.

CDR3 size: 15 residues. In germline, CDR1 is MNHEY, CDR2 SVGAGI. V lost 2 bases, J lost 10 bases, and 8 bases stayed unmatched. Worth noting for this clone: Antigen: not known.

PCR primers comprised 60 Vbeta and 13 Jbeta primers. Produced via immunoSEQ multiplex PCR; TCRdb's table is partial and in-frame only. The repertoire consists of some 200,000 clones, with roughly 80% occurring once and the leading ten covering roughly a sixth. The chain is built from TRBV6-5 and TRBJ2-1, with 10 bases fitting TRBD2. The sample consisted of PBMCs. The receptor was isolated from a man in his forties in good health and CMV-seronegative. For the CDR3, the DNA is TGTGCCAGCAGTTACCTGGCTAGCGGGAGCGGGGAGCAGTTCTTC. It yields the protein CASSYLASGSGEQFF.